What follows is one T cell receptor (beta chain) and its context. The antigen is undetermined. These data come from a study of cytomegalovirus exposure and HLA in healthy donors. The wider study: Earlier results showed roughly 120 million unique TCR beta sequences derived from 150 million to 200 million T cells. The Caucasian-associated ancestry cluster held roughly 78% of under 450 genotyped donors. Study results and caveats: Common viral pathogens were later found to be apparently linked to several of the most significant clusters.

Primers included in the PCR were 60 Vbeta and 13 Jbeta primers. Repertoires were generated with immunoSEQ multiplex PCR, while TCRdb's copy carries only in-frame clones and drops some. This sample carries about 130,000 clones, with roughly 1.6% going to the ten biggest clones. Unmatched junction bases numbered 6, after V lost 5 bases and J lost 6 bases. Germline-derived CDR1 and CDR2 are SEHNR and FQNEAQ (reference sequence). This CDR3 is built from 15 residues. This clonotype was obtained from a woman aged 40-49 years in good health and CMV-seronegative. Sequencing was done on a sample of PBMCs. The V gene is TRBV7-9, the J gene TRBJ2-1; TRBD2 agrees at 11 bases. CDR3 region: CASSALAGVGNEQFF. CDR3 coding DNA: TGTGCCAGCAGCGCACTAGCGGGGGTGGGCAATGAGCAGTTCTTC.